This T cell receptor beta chain was retrieved from a study of blood T cell repertoires in COVID-19. The CDR3 has 16 amino acids. The V gene lost 7 bases and the J gene lost 2 bases, with 17 bases spanning the gap. Looked up from germline, CDR1 is SGHVS and CDR2 is FQNEAQ. The table came from immunoSEQ multiplex PCR; TCRdb's copy has only in-frame clones and leaves some out. The sample lists 25,000 or so clones; 75% to 90% were seen once. The TCR comes from a human donor in a cohort sampled during active COVID-19. The chain is built from TRBV7-8 and TRBJ2-2; D possibly corresponds to TRBD1 (5 bases). The source material was peripheral blood. As DNA, the CDR3 is TGTGCCAGCACCAGAGAAGTTGGACACAACACCGGGGAGCTGTTTTTT. It yields the protein CASTREVGHNTGELFF.